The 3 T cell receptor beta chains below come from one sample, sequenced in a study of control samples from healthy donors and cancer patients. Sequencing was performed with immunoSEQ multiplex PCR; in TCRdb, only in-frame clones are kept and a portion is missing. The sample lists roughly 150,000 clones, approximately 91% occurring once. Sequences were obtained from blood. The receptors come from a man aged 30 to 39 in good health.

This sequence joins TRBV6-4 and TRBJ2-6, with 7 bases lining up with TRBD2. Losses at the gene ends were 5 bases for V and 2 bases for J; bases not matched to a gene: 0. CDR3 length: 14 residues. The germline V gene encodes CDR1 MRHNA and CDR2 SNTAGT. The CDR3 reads CASSREAGANVLTF. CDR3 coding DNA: TGTGCCAGCAGTCGGGAGGCTGGGGCCAACGTCCTGACTTTC.

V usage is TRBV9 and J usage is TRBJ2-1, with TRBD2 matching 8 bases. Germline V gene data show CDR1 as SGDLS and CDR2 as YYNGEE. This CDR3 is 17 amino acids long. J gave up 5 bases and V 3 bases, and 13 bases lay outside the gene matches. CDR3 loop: CASSGYRTSGSNNEQFF. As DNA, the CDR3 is TGTGCCAGCAGCGGGTACCGAACTAGCGGATCCAACAATGAGCAGTTCTTC.

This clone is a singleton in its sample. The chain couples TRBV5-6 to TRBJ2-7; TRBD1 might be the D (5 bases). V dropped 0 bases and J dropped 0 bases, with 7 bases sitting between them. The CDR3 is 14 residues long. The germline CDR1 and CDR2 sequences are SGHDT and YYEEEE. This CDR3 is CASSLDRPSYEQYF. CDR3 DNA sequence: TGTGCCAGCAGCTTGGACAGGCCCTCCTACGAGCAGTACTTC.